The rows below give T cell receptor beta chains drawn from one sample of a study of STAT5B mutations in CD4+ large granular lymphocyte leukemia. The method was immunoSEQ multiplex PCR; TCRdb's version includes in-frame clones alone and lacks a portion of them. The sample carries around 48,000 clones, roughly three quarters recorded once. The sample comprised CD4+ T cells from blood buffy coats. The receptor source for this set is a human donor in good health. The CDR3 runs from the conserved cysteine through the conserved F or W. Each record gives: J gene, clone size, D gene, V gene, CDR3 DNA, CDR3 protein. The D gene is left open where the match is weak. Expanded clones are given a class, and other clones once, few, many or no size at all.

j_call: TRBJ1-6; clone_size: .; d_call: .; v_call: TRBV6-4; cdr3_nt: TGTGCCAGCAAACCGGGTCCTAATTCACCCCTCCACTTT; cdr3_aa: CASKPGPNSPLHF
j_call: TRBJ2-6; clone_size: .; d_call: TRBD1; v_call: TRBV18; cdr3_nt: TGTGCCAGCTCACAGGTTTCGACAGGGGCAGGGGCCAACGTCCTGACTTTC; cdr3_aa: CASSQVSTGAGANVLTF
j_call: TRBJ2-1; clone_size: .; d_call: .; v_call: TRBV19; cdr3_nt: TGTGCCAGTAGTATCCGGCAGGCAGGGGACAATGAGCAGTTCTTC; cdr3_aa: CASSIRQAGDNEQFF
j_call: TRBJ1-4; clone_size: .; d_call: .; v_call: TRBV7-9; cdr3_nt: TGTGCCAGCAGCGGGCAGCGCGCAACTAATGAAAAACTGTTTTTT; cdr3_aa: CASSGQRATNEKLFF
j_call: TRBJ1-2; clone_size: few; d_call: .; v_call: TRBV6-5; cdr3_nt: TGTGCCAGCAGTCCCGACAGCTATGGCTACACCTTC; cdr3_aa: CASSPDSYGYTF
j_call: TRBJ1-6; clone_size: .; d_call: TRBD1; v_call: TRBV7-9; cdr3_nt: TGTGCCAGCAGCTCCTCTCGGACAGGTTCCCTTGATTCACCCCTCCACTTT; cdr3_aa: CASSSSRTGSLDSPLHF
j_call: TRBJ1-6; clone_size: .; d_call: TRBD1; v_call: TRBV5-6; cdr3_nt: TGTGCCAGCAGCTTGGCGGGACAGGGGAACTCACCCCTCCACTTT; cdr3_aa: CASSLAGQGNSPLHF
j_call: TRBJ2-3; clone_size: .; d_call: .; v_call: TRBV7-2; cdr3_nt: TGTGCCAGCAGCCAACTGGGGCGAGATACGCAGTATTTT; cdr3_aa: CASSQLGRDTQYF
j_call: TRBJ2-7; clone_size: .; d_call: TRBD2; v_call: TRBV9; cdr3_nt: TGTGCCAGCGGCGTAGACCCGTCGGGGGGCTACGAGCAGTACTTC; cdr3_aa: CASGVDPSGGYEQYF
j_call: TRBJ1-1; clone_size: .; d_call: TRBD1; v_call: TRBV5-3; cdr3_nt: TGTGCCAGAAGCTCCGACAGGGTGGGCACTGAAGCTTTCTTT; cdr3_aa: CARSSDRVGTEAFF
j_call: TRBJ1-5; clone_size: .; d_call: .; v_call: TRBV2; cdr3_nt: TGTGCCAGCAGTGAAAACGGGATTGGCAATCAGCCCCAGCATTTT; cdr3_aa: CASSENGIGNQPQHF
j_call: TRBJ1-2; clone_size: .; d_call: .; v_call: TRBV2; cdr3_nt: TGTGCCAGCAGTGCGGAGTTCTATGGCTACACCTTC; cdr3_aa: CASSAEFYGYTF
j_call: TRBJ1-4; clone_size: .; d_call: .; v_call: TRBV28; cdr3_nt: TGTGCCAGCAGAACGGGACAAGGGGAAAAACTGTTTTTT; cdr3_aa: CASRTGQGEKLFF
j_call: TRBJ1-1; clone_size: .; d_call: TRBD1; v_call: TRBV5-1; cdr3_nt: TGCGCCAGCAGGTTGGGACAGGAGAACACTGAAGCTTTCTTT; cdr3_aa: CASRLGQENTEAFF
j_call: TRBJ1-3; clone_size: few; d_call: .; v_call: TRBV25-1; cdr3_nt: TGTGCCAGCAGTGGTACTTCTGGAAACACCATATATTTT; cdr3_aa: CASSGTSGNTIYF
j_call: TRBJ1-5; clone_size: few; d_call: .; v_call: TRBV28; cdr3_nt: TGTGCCAGCCTCCCTTGGTCAGGCATTAGCAATCAGCCCCAGCATTTT; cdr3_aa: CASLPWSGISNQPQHF
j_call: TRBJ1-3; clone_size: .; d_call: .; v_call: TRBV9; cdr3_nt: TGTGCCAGCAGCGTAGCTGGGCAGGCTGGAAACACCATATATTTT; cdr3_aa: CASSVAGQAGNTIYF
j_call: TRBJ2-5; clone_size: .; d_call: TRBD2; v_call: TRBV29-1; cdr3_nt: TGCAGCGTGCTCCTAGCGGGGGAGAACCAAGAGACCCAGTACTTC; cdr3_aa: CSVLLAGENQETQYF
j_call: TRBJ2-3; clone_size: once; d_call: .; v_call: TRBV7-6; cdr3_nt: TGTGCCAGCAGCCGCGGGGTAGCCTCTAGCACAGATACGCAGTATTTT; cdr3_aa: CASSRGVASSTDTQYF
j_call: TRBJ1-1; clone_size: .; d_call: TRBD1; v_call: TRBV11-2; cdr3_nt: TGTGCCAGCAGCGCCAGACAGGGGGCGAACACTGAAGCTTTCTTT; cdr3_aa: CASSARQGANTEAFF
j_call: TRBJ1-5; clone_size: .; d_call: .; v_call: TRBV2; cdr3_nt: TGTGCCAGCAGTGAAGAAGACGGGTGGGATCAGCCCCAGCATTTT; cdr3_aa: CASSEEDGWDQPQHF
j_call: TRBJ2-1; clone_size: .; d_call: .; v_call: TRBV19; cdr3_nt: TGTGCCAGTAGTATACTCCGCGGCAATGAGCAGTTCTTC; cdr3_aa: CASSILRGNEQFF
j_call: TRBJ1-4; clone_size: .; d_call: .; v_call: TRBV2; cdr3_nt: TGTGCCAGCAGCGGACAAGACGAAAAACTGTTTTTT; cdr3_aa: CASSGQDEKLFF
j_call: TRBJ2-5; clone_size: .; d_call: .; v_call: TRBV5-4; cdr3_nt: TGTGCCAGCAGCTTGGGGGGAACCAACCAAGAGACCCAGTACTTC; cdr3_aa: CASSLGGTNQETQYF
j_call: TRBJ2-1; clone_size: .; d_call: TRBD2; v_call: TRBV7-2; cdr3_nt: TGTGCCAGCAGCCAACTAGCGGGGGGGAGGAATGAGCAGTTCTTC; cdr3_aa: CASSQLAGGRNEQFF
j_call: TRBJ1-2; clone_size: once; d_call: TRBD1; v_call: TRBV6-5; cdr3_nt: TGTGCCAGCAGCCCGGGACAGGGAGGCGACTATGGCTACACCTTC; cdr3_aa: CASSPGQGGDYGYTF
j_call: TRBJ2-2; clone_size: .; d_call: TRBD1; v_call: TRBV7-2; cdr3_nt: TGTGCCAGCAGCTTATCAGGGACAGGGGGTTCCGGGGAGCTGTTTTTT; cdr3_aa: CASSLSGTGGSGELFF
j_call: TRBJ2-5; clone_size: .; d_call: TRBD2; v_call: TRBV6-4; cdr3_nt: TGTGCCAGCAGGATACTAGCGGGGGGGCGGAAAGAAGAGACCCAGTACTTC; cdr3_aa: CASRILAGGRKEETQYF
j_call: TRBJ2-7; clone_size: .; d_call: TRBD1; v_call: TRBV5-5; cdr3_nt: TGTGCCAGCAGCTTGGGGGACAGGGCTGGCGAGCAGTACTTC; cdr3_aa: CASSLGDRAGEQYF
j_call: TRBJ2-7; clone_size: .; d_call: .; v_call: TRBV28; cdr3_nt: TGTGCCAGCATGAGTGGAGACCTAAGCGAGCAGTACTTC; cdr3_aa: CASMSGDLSEQYF
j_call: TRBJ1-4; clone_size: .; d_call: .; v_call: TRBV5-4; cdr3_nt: TGTGCCAGCAGCTTCGGGGGGCGCAACCAAAAACTGTTTTTT; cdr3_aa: CASSFGGRNQKLFF
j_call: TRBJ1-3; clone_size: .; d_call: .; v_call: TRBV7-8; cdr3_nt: TGTGCCAGCAGCTTAGGACAGGCACCGACCTCTGGAAACACCATATATTTT; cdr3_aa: CASSLGQAPTSGNTIYF
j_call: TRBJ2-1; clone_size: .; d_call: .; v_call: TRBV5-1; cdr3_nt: TGCGCCAGCAGCTTCCCCCCCGGAAGCTCCTACAATGAGCAGTTCTTC; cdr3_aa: CASSFPPGSSYNEQFF
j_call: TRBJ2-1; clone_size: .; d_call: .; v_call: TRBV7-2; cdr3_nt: TGTGCCAGCAGCTCCTCTAGCGCCTCCTACAATGAGCAGTTCTTC; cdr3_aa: CASSSSSASYNEQFF
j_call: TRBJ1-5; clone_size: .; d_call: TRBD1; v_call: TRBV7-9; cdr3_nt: TGTGCCAGCAGTGGGGGACAGGCCTACAATCAGCCCCAGCATTTT; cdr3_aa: CASSGGQAYNQPQHF
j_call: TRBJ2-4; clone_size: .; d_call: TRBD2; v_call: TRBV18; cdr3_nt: TGTGCCAGCTCGCGGCTAGCGGGGGGGTTATACCCCCCAGACATTCAGTACTTC; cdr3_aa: CASSRLAGGLYPPDIQYF
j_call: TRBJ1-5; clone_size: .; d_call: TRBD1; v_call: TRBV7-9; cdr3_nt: TGTGCCCTAAACCCCTCCGGGACAGGTTTCTTTCGGGCGGATCAGCCCCAGCATTTT; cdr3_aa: CALNPSGTGFFRADQPQHF
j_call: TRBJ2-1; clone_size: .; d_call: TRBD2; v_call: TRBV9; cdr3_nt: TGTGCCAGCAGCCCTCCTAGCGGGGTTCTAGATGAGCAGTTCTTC; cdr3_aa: CASSPPSGVLDEQFF
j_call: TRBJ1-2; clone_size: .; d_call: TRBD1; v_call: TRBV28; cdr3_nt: TGTGCCAGCAGCCCAACTCTGGACAGGGCTGATGGCTACACCTTC; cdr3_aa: CASSPTLDRADGYTF
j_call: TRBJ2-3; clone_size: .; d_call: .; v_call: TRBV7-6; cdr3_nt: TGTGCCAGCAGCTCCCAGGATACGCAGTATTTT; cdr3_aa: CASSSQDTQYF
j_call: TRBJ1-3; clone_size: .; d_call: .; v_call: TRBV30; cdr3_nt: TGTGCCTGGTCAGACGTACCGGTGAACACCATATATTTT; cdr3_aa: CAWSDVPVNTIYF
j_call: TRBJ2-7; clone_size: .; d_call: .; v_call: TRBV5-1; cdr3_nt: TGCGCCAGCAGCTTGGCCGTCGCGGGGGCGGGTGCGTACTACGAGCAGTACTTC; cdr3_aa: CASSLAVAGAGAYYEQYF
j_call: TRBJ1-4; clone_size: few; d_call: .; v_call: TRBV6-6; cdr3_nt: TGTGCCAGCAGTTACTCGGGGCAAGTGGAAAAACTGTTTTTT; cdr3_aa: CASSYSGQVEKLFF
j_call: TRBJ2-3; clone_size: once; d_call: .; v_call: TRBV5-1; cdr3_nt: TGCGCCAGCAGCTTTATATCGGCGGGGGCTCCAGATACGCAGTATTTT; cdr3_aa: CASSFISAGAPDTQYF